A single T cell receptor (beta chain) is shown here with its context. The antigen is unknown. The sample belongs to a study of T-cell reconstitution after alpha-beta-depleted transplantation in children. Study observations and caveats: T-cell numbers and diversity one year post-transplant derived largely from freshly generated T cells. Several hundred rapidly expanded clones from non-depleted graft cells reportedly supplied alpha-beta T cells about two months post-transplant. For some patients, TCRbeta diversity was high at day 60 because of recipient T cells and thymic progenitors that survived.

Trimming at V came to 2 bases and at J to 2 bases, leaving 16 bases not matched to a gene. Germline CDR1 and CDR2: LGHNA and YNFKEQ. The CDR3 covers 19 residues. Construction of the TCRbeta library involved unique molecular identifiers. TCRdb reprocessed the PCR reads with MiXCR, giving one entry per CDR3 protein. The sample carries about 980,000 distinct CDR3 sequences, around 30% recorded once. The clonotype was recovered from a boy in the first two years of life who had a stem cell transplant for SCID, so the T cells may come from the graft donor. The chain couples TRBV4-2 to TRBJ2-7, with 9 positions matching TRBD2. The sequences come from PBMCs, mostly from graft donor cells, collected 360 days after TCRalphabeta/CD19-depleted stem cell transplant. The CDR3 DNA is TGTGCCAGCAGCCAACCAATGACTAGCGCGGGGGGGAAACCCTACGAGCAGTACTTC. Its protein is CASSQPMTSAGGKPYEQYF.